The clone carrying this T cell receptor (beta chain) showed up just a few times. TCRdb reanalysed the 5' RACE reads using MiXCR and keeps one entry per CDR3 protein. The top ten hold 10% to 15% of the sample, which has 450,000 or so distinct CDR3 sequences, under 20% seen once. These data are taken from a study of identical twins. This CDR3 is 13 amino acids long. Germline lookup yields CDR1 SNHLY and CDR2 FYNNEI. V was pared by 1 base and J by 3 bases, with 4 bases between. The V call is TRBV2, the J call TRBJ2-1; no reliable D call. The sequencing input was naive T cells sorted from blood. The origin of this receptor is a man between 50 and 59 years old in good health. CDR3: CASSEVVYNEQFF. The DNA of the CDR3 is TGTGCCAGCAGTGAAGTTGTCTACAATGAGCAGTTCTTC.